Shown below are 26 T cell receptor beta chains from a single sample sequenced in a study of T cells in Graves' hyperthyroidism and ophthalmopathy. TCR beta CDR3 regions were amplified from RNA transcripts. The study used the HTBI primer set for a first-round RT-PCR of the TCR CDR3. TCRdb processed the multiplex PCR reads anew with MiXCR; each CDR3 protein has one entry. This repertoire shows hundreds of thousands of distinct CDR3 sequences, approximately 14% found once; its top ten account for around 23%. Sequenced: blood. These receptors came from a woman in her 30s with Graves' hyperthyroidism.

This clonotype was seen more than once but under ten times. The chain couples TRBV19 to TRBJ2-1, with 7 bases that match TRBD2. This CDR3 has 14 amino acids. Per the germline V gene, CDR1 is LNHDA and CDR2 is SQIVND (reference sequence). Trimming cost V 2 bases and J 6 bases; bases outside gene matches: 4. The CDR3 DNA is TGTGCCAGTAGTATAAAACTAGCGAGCAATGAGCAGTTCTTC. Amino acid sequence: CASSIKLASNEQFF.

This clonotype was seen more than once but under ten times. The chain combines TRBV20-1 with TRBJ1-2; the D gene is possibly TRBD1 (5 bases). This CDR3 is built from 13 residues. V lost 2 bases, J lost 5 bases, and 12 bases lay in between. Per the germline V gene, CDR1 is DFQATT and CDR2 is SNEGSKA (reference sequence). The CDR3 DNA is TGCAGTGCTAGATGGAGAGCAGGGTATGGCTACACCTTC. It is translated as CSARWRAGYGYTF.

In this sample, this clonotype turned up a few times. The chain has TRBV27 and TRBJ1-5; D gene ambiguous. CDR1 and CDR2 (germline): MNHEY, SMNVEV (reference sequence). This CDR3 has 12 amino acids. V was cut by 5 bases and J by 3 bases, with 5 bases left in between. The CDR3: CASSTTNQPQHF. The CDR3 region has the DNA TGTGCCAGCAGTACAACCAATCAGCCCCAGCATTTT.

This clonotype appeared once. The V gene is TRBV4-3, the J gene TRBJ2-1; 13 positions agree with TRBD2. CDR1 is LGHNA, CDR2 YSLEER, per germline. The CDR3 is 21 amino acids. J lost 1 base, V lost 1 base, and 13 bases had no gene match. The CDR3 loop is CASSQGIGLAGVSTSYNEQFF. As DNA, the CDR3 is TGCGCCAGCAGCCAAGGGATTGGACTAGCGGGAGTAAGCACGTCCTACAATGAGCAGTTCTTC.

The sample holds many counts of this clonotype. Here the CDR3 DNA reads TGTGCCAGCAGCCCCCCGGCTGGCGGGAGGTTCAATGAGCAGTTCTTC. This translates into CASSPPAGGRFNEQFF. The rearrangement uses TRBV28 and TRBJ2-1, with 8 bases lining up with TRBD2. Unmatched junction bases numbered 13, after V lost 6 bases and J lost 6 bases. Per germline, CDR1 MDHEN and CDR2 SYDVKM. The CDR3 covers 16 residues.

The V call is TRBV4-2, the J call TRBJ2-2; TRBD2 matches 7 bases. Per germline, CDR1 LGHNA and CDR2 YNFKEQ. V was clipped by 0 bases and J by 6 bases; unmatched bases: 7. The CDR3 spans 16 residues. Written as DNA, the CDR3 is TGTGCCAGCAGCCAAGAGGGTAGCGGGCAATCCGGGGAGCTGTTTTTT. Its translation: CASSQEGSGQSGELFF.

The V gene is TRBV30, the J gene TRBJ2-2; D could derive from TRBD1 or TRBD2 (5 bases each). With 4 bases removed from V and 7 bases from J, the gap between germline ends came to 13 bases. CDR1 is GTSNPN, CDR2 SVGIG, per germline (reference sequence). The CDR3 is made up of 13 amino acids. In DNA, the CDR3 is TGTGCCTGGAAGCAGGGAGCGATCGGGGAGCTGTTTTTT. This sequence encodes CAWKQGAIGELFF.

The chain has TRBV11-2 and TRBJ1-1; the D gene is possibly TRBD1 (5 bases). V shed 0 bases and J shed 11 bases, with 13 bases lying between them. Germline CDR1 and CDR2: SGHAT and FQNNGV. The CDR3 runs to 13 residues. The DNA for the CDR3 is TGTGCCAGCAGCTTAGATAGGACATTCGGGGCTTTCTTT. It codes for CASSLDRTFGAFF.

J is TRBJ2-7 and V is TRBV4-1, with TRBD2 matching over 7 bases. The CDR3 runs 16 residues. Germline CDR1 and CDR2: MGHRA and YSYEKL. V shed 0 bases, J shed 2 bases, and the junction held 7 bases outside the gene matches. CDR3 in amino acids: CASSQDRGGGPYEQYF. CDR3 sequence (DNA): TGCGCCAGCAGCCAAGATAGAGGCGGGGGACCCTACGAGCAGTACTTC.

This clonotype was detected ten times or more. This rearrangement joins TRBV18 to TRBJ1-4, with 7 nucleotides matching TRBD1. The V segment lost 8 bases and the J segment 5 bases; nucleotides outside the gene matches: 5. The CDR3 contains 13 residues. Looked up from germline, CDR1 is KGHSH and CDR2 is LQKENI. The CDR3: CASARDRNEKLFF. CDR3 nucleotide sequence: TGTGCCAGCGCCCGGGACAGAAATGAAAAACTGTTTTTT.

This chain joins TRBV20-1 and TRBJ2-1; no clear D. V was pared by 5 bases and J by 2 bases, with 13 bases between. Germline CDR1 DFQATT, CDR2 SNEGSKA (reference sequence). The CDR3 loop spans 14 amino acids. The CDR3 DNA follows: TGCAGTGCTCCCTGGACGGGTCCCTACAATGAGCAGTTCTTC. Protein: CSAPWTGPYNEQFF.

This clonotype was found a few times. The gene calls are TRBV19 and TRBJ1-2; maybe TRBD1 (5 bases). From germline, CDR1 is LNHDA and CDR2 SQIVND (reference sequence). This CDR3 spans 14 amino acids. V shed 3 bases and J shed 6 bases, with 14 bases lying between them. The CDR3 spells CASSMNEGTDGYTF. The CDR3 DNA is TGTGCCAGTAGTATGAACGAGGGGACGGATGGCTACACCTTC.

The chain joins TRBV6-2 or TRBV6-3 to TRBJ2-2, with unresolved D. V lost 4 bases, J lost 4 bases, and 10 bases lay in between. CDR1 and CDR2 (germline): MNHEY, SVGEGT. The CDR3 covers 14 residues. CDR3 DNA sequence: TGTGCCAGCAGTTGGAGCGTTCCCACCGGGGAGCTGTTTTTT. Translation: CASSWSVPTGELFF.

This clonotype was recorded many times. The chain links TRBV7-2 to TRBJ1-2; D is unresolved. The CDR3 is made up of 14 amino acids. Trimming removed 2 bases from V and 7 bases from J, with 14 bases in between. Germline V gene data show CDR1 as SGHTA and CDR2 as FQGNSA. CDR3 in amino acids: CASSLSALRSGYTF. Written as DNA, the CDR3 is TGTGCCAGCAGCTTAAGTGCCCTCCGGAGTGGCTACACCTTC.

This clonotype was observed a handful of times. This rearrangement joins TRBV6-1 to TRBJ1-4; D unresolved. From germline, CDR1 is MNHNS and CDR2 SASEGT. CDR3 length: 15 amino acids. V was pared by 5 bases and J by 6 bases, with 16 bases between. Written as DNA, the CDR3 is TGTGCCAGCAGTAACAACAGACCTTATCATGAAAAACTGTTTTTT. Translated, it gives CASSNNRPYHEKLFF.

This clonotype was observed many times. The gene calls are TRBV28 and TRBJ1-1; perhaps TRBD1 as D (5 bases). Trimming removed 2 bases at V and 10 bases at J, with 14 bases between. The CDR3 contains 13 residues. The germline CDR1 and CDR2 sequences are MDHEN and SYDVKM. The CDR3 DNA is TGTGCCAGCAGTTTAGGGGGGGGGTGGGGAGCTTTCTTT. This gives the protein CASSLGGGWGAFF.

This clonotype was detected many times. This sequence joins TRBV28 and TRBJ1-1, with 7 bases aligning to TRBD1. Germline-derived CDR1 and CDR2 are MDHEN and SYDVKM. Germline trimming cut 5 bases from V and 6 bases from J; bases unmatched to any gene: 12. CDR3 size: 15 residues. CDR3 protein: CASSAARGRLAEAFF. DNA of the CDR3: TGTGCCAGCAGTGCCGCTAGGGGGCGCCTGGCTGAAGCTTTCTTT.

The V and J genes are TRBV3-1 and TRBJ2-6, with D uncertain. Germline lookup yields CDR1 LGHDT and CDR2 YNNKEL (reference sequence). Trimming pared 1 base from V and 4 bases from J, leaving 5 bases between. The CDR3 contains 14 residues. The CDR3 DNA reads TGTGCCAGCAGCCAAGGTAGGGGGGCCAACGTCCTGACTTTC. It encodes CASSQGRGANVLTF.

The chain carries TRBV3-1 and TRBJ1-1; D is uncertain. V was trimmed by 1 base and J by 5 bases, leaving 11 bases between them. Germline V gene sequence: CDR1 LGHDT, CDR2 YNNKEL (reference sequence). The CDR3 length is 14 residues. CDR3 loop: CASSQVPLGTEAFF. DNA of the CDR3: TGTGCCAGCAGCCAAGTTCCGCTAGGGACTGAAGCTTTCTTT.

This clonotype was counted between two and nine times. The chain combines TRBV27 with TRBJ2-3; D uncertain. The CDR3 spans 14 residues. CDR1 and CDR2 from the germline V gene are MNHEY and SMNVEV (reference sequence). Trimming removed 1 base from V and 2 bases from J, with 7 bases in between. CDR3 residues: CASSLWQDTDTQYF. The DNA for the CDR3 is TGTGCCAGCAGTTTATGGCAGGACACAGATACGCAGTATTTT.

This sequence joins TRBV7-9 and TRBJ2-7; 13 bases agree with TRBD2. V gave up 5 bases and J gave up 1 base; unmatched junction bases: 5. The CDR3 length is 16 residues. CDR1 and CDR2 (germline): SEHNR, FQNEAQ (reference sequence). The CDR3 sequence: CASSAGLAGPSYEQYF. CDR3 nucleotide sequence: TGTGCCAGCAGCGCGGGACTAGCGGGGCCTTCCTACGAGCAGTACTTC.

Ten or more counts support this clonotype. The genes are TRBV6-1 and TRBJ1-5, with D perhaps TRBD1 (5 bases). Germline V gives CDR1 MNHNS, CDR2 SASEGT. The CDR3 has 13 residues. Trimming left V 5 bases short and J 6 bases short, with 11 bases between. CDR3 amino acids: CASSTQGSQPQHF. DNA for the CDR3: TGTGCCAGCAGTACCCAGGGAAGTCAGCCCCAGCATTTT.

This clonotype came up a few times. A much larger clone sits a single nucleotide away, making a read error possible. J is TRBJ2-1 and V is TRBV7-8, with 11 bases matching TRBD2. This CDR3 comprises 15 residues. The germline CDR1 and CDR2 sequences are SGHVS and FQNEAQ. In DNA, the CDR3 is TGTGCCAGCAGCTCTCTAGCGGGAGGCTACGATGAGCAGTTCTTC. Translating gives CASSSLAGGYDEQFF.

This clonotype was seen at least ten times. The CDR3 spells CSARVSGRGTDTQYF. In DNA, the CDR3 is TGCAGTGCTAGAGTGAGCGGGAGGGGCACAGATACGCAGTATTTT. The chain links TRBV20-1 to TRBJ2-3; TRBD2 aligns across 10 bases. Germline assignment: CDR1 DFQATT and CDR2 SNEGSKA (reference sequence). Losses at the gene ends were 1 base for V and 1 base for J; bases not matched to a gene: 2. The length of the CDR3 is 15 residues.

This chain joins TRBV20-1 and TRBJ2-5; D might be TRBD1 or TRBD2, each matching 7 bases. The CDR3 runs to 14 residues. The germline gives CDR1 DFQATT, CDR2 SNEGSKA (reference sequence). V was trimmed by 6 bases and J by 5 bases, leaving 19 bases between them. The CDR3 reads CSANRGLRGETQYF. The CDR3 nucleotides read TGCAGTGCGAACAGGGGTTTGCGGGGGGAGACCCAGTACTTC.

This clonotype came up a few times. The rearrangement uses TRBV5-1 and TRBJ1-2, with D possibly matching TRBD1 (5 bases). CDR1 and CDR2 from the germline V gene are SGHRS and YFSETQ. Trimming removed 2 bases at V and 8 bases at J, with 19 bases between. This CDR3 region has 15 residues. CDR3 bases: TGCGCCAGCAGCTTCGGCGGGGTTGGGGCTTACGGCTACACCTTC. Its protein product is CASSFGGVGAYGYTF.